This T cell receptor (beta chain) was found in a study of blood T cell repertoires in COVID-19. The germline V and J ends were trimmed by 8 bases and 4 bases, with 11 bases remaining between them. Per germline, CDR1 KGHDR and CDR2 SFDVKD. The CDR3 is made up of 14 amino acids. Assay: immunoSEQ multiplex PCR; the TCRdb copy retains only in-frame clones and omits some. The sample shows around 370,000 clones, 85% to 90% of them seen only once. The J gene is TRBJ1-6, the V gene TRBV24-1, with a weak D call TRBD1 (5 bases). The source is a woman in her 70s with COVID-19, enrolled during active disease. Sequenced input: peripheral blood. The CDR3 bases are TGTGCCACCATCCAGGGTTTTTATAATTCACCCCTCCACTTT. Protein product: CATIQGFYNSPLHF.